The clone carrying this T cell receptor (beta chain) was seen at least ten times. The target antigen is unknown. This sample was taken from a study of shared clonotypes between healthy human individuals. Findings and caveats of the study: There were few donors, and this limited the genetic and exposure-history diversity represented.

The V gene's germline CDR1 is SNHLY and CDR2 FYNNEI. After removal of 1 base from V and 7 bases from J, the junction contained 7 bases not matched to a gene. The CDR3 loop spans 15 amino acids. Each replicate PCR on the sorted subsets used 200 to 250 ng DNA (roughly 32,000 T cell genomes). Repertoires were generated with immunoSEQ multiplex PCR, while TCRdb's copy carries only in-frame clones and drops some. The sample yields over a million clones, about three quarters seen once. This clonotype was obtained from a man aged 18 to 35 in good health. The specimen sequenced was memory CD4+ T cells sorted from blood. Subset reported: CD45RA-negative fraction. The V call is TRBV2, the J call TRBJ1-5; 7 bases agree with TRBD1. The CDR3: CASSEGQGGYQPQHF. The DNA for the CDR3 is TGTGCCAGCAGTGAAGGACAGGGCGGGTACCAGCCCCAGCATTTT.